Sequencing of this T cell receptor beta chain was carried out in a study of low-dose radiotherapy and immunotherapy resistance in tumors. This clonotype showed up many times. Time point described: before trial treatment. Each donor was administered nivolumab, ipilimumab, aspirin, low-dose cyclophosphamide and low-dose radiotherapy. Covering alpha and beta chains, TRAV- and TRBV-specific primers were used for the first-strand cDNA. It was with a constant-region primer and a V-primer adapter that TCRs were amplified over roughly 19 PCR cycles. Each CDR3 protein gets one entry after TCRdb re-called the reads with MiXCR. This sample has 59,000 or so distinct CDR3 sequences; about a quarter occur once, and the top ten carry approximately 7%. Trimming took off 4 bases at V and 3 bases at J, with 16 bases between the two ends. The CDR3 loop spans 15 amino acids. CDR1 is SGHRS, CDR2 YFSETQ, per germline.

The sequencing here drew on PBMCs, taken before treatment. The clonotype comes from a male donor with rectosigmoid adenocarcinoma. This chain links TRBV5-1 with TRBJ2-5; tentatively, D is TRBD2 (6 bases). The CDR3: CASSLGLQPKETQYF. In nucleotides, the CDR3 is TGCGCCAGCAGCCTGGGACTCCAACCGAAAGAGACCCAGTACTTC.